Below are 14 T cell receptor beta chains sequenced from a single sample in a study of shared clonotypes between healthy human individuals. Measured with immunoSEQ multiplex PCR; TCRdb has only the in-frame clones, and not every one. The sample gives about 1.1 million clones, 70% to 80% of which show up once; roughly 0.9% is in the top ten. Sequenced material: memory CD4+ T cells from PBMCs. Subset denoted: CD45RA-negative fraction. These receptors were collected from a man between 18 and 29 years old in good health. Some clones in this sample may be carry-over from other donors' samples.

CDR3 in DNA: TGCGCCAGCAGCGAAGGACTAGGGAGTTTTTACGAGCAGTACTTC. Translation gives CASSEGLGSFYEQYF. This chain uses TRBV4-1 with TRBJ2-7, with 7 bases matching TRBD2. CDR1 is MGHRA and CDR2 is YSYEKL in the germline V gene. Unmatched junction bases numbered 11, after V lost 5 bases and J lost 4 bases. The CDR3 sequence is 15 residues long.

The gene calls are TRBV30 and TRBJ1-2; tentative D call: TRBD1 (5 bases). Trimming stripped 6 bases from V and 0 bases from J, with 17 bases between. Germline V gene data show CDR1 as GTSNPN and CDR2 as SVGIG (reference sequence). This CDR3 contains 15 residues. The CDR3 region is CACGAAGDSNYGYTF. The CDR3 region has the DNA TGTGCCTGCGGGGCGGCGGGTGACTCTAACTATGGCTACACCTTC.

V and J are TRBV2 and TRBJ2-3; 14 positions agree with TRBD2. With 6 bases clipped from V and 5 bases from J, the junction kept 7 bases outside the gene matches. The CDR3 is 16 amino acids. Germline V gene lookup returns CDR1 SNHLY and CDR2 FYNNEI. CDR3 loop: CASSGGLAGAGDTQYF. Here the CDR3 DNA reads TGTGCCAGCAGCGGGGGACTAGCGGGAGCAGGAGATACGCAGTATTTT.

Only a few counts were recorded for this clone. This rearrangement joins TRBV20-1 to TRBJ1-1, with 8 bases fitting TRBD1. The CDR3 length is 11 residues. V shed 6 bases and J 5 bases; nucleotides not matched to a gene: 2. CDR1 is DFQATT, CDR2 SNEGSKA, per germline (reference sequence). DNA of the CDR3: TGCAGTGCACAGGGGGAGACTGAAGCTTTCTTT. Translated, it gives CSAQGETEAFF.

The chain employs TRBV5-1 and TRBJ2-3, with 8 bases aligning to TRBD1. J lost 0 bases, V lost 4 bases, and 7 bases had no gene match. CDR3 length: 16 residues. CDR1 and CDR2 from the germline V gene are SGHRS and YFSETQ. The DNA of the CDR3 is TGCGCCAGCAGCACCGCACAGGGGGTTAGCACAGATACGCAGTATTTT. It codes for CASSTAQGVSTDTQYF.

This sequence joins TRBV28 and TRBJ2-3; D possibly corresponds to TRBD2 (7 bases). The CDR3 spans 17 residues. Germline CDR1 and CDR2: MDHEN and SYDVKM. Trimming shortened V by 8 bases and J by 5 bases, and 26 bases separated the two germline ends. The CDR3 here is CASSPTGGRGIRDTQYF. The DNA of the CDR3 is TGTGCCAGCTCACCCACCGGGGGGCGGGGGATTAGAGATACGCAGTATTTT. The variable domain in full, completed from reference TRBV28 and TRBJ2-3, reads DVKVTQSSRYLVKRTGEKVFLECVQDMDHENMFWYRQDPGLGLRLIYFSYDVKMKEKGDIPEGYSVSREKKERFSLILESASTNQTSMYLCASSPTGGRGIRDTQYFGPGTRLTVL.

Remarks on this clone: Since a much larger clone is just one base distant, this may be a read error. The gene calls are TRBV6-1 and TRBJ2-2, with D possibly called TRBD1 or TRBD2 (5 bases each). CDR3 length: 13 residues. V lost 6 bases, J lost 6 bases, and 11 bases lay in between. CDR1 is MNHNS, CDR2 SASEGT, per germline. For the CDR3, the DNA is TGTGCCAGCAGCCCGGTGGGGGCCGGGGAGCTGTTTTTT. Protein sequence: CASSPVGAGELFF.

This chain links TRBV18 with TRBJ2-7; 9 bases are shared with TRBD1. Germline CDR1 KGHSH, CDR2 LQKENI. J gave up 3 bases and V 10 bases, and 4 bases lay outside the gene matches. This CDR3 spans 12 amino acids. The CDR3 bases are TGTGCCACAGGGACAGGGCTCTACGAGCAGTACTTC. Protein product: CATGTGLYEQYF.

The V and J genes are TRBV21-1 and TRBJ1-2. TRBV21-1 corresponds to a pseudogene. The CDR3 loop spans 15 amino acids. CDR3 in amino acids: CASSSREGEPYGYTF. In DNA, the CDR3 is TGTGCCAGCAGCTCCCGAGAGGGCGAACCTTATGGCTACACCTTC.

This clone has just a few counts. The gene calls are TRBV6-1 and TRBJ2-3, with TRBD1 as a possible D gene (6 bases). Germline lookup yields CDR1 MNHNS and CDR2 SASEGT. V lost 1 base, J lost 6 bases, and 14 bases lay in between. CDR3 length equals 15 residues. DNA for the CDR3: TGTGCCAGCAGTGAAGGGCCAGGGGAGACGGATACGCAGTATTTT. Its protein is CASSEGPGETDTQYF.

This chain uses TRBV28 with TRBJ1-5; D is perhaps TRBD1 (5 bases). Looked up from germline, CDR1 is MDHEN and CDR2 is SYDVKM. This CDR3 is built from 12 residues. The V gene lost 8 bases and the J gene lost 4 bases, with 9 bases spanning the gap. CDR3 loop: CASWGRNQPQHF. The CDR3 DNA reads TGTGCCAGCTGGGGGAGAAATCAGCCCCAGCATTTT.

This clone was seen just once. The V gene is TRBV6-5, the J gene TRBJ2-5; D unclear. CDR1 and CDR2 from the germline V gene are MNHEY and SVGAGI. The V gene lost 0 bases and the J gene lost 3 bases, with 11 bases spanning the gap. The CDR3 length is 15 residues. As DNA, the CDR3 is TGTGCCAGCAGTTACTCGGGGATTGGGGAAGAGACCCAGTACTTC. Its translation: CASSYSGIGEETQYF.

The genes are TRBV27 and TRBJ1-1, with D tentatively TRBD1 (5 bases). Between the trimmed V and J ends, which lost 5 bases and 4 bases, there was a span of 14 bases. Germline V lookup: CDR1 MNHEY, CDR2 SMNVEV (reference sequence). There are 14 residues in the CDR3. The CDR3 reads CASSPSGDRTEAFF. The CDR3 DNA reads TGTGCCAGCAGTCCCTCGGGGGACCGCACTGAAGCTTTCTTT.

The genes are TRBV4-2 and TRBJ1-4; no reliable D call. V lost 1 base and J 7 bases, leaving 10 bases between the germline ends. The germline CDR1 and CDR2 sequences are LGHNA and YNFKEQ. This CDR3 has 14 amino acids. The CDR3 region is CASSQVTGGEKLFF. The CDR3 nucleotides are TGTGCCAGCAGCCAAGTAACGGGAGGTGAAAAACTGTTTTTT.